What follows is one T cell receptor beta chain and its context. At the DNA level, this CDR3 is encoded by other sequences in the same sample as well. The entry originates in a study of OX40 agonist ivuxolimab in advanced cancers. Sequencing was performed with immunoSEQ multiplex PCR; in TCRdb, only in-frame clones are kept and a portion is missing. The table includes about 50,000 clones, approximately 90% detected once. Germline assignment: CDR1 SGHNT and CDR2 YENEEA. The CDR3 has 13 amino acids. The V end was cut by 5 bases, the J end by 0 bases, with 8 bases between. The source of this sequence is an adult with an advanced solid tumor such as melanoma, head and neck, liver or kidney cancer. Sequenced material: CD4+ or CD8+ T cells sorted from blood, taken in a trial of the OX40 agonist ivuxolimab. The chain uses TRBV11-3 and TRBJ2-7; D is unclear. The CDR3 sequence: CASSPGSSYEQYF. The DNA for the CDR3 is TGTGCCAGCAGCCCCGGTAGCTCCTACGAGCAGTACTTC.